This T cell receptor beta chain was identified in a study of blood T cell repertoires in COVID-19. This table comes from immunoSEQ multiplex PCR, and its TCRdb copy is limited to in-frame clones, with some not included. The repertoire has some 160,000 clones, approximately 91% of them found once; the top ten carry less than 2.5%. V shed 1 base and J shed 2 bases, with 8 bases lying between them. Germline V gene data show CDR1 as MNHEY and CDR2 as SMNVEV (reference sequence). This CDR3 is 14 amino acids long. The sequenced sample consisted of peripheral blood. This sequence joins TRBV27 and TRBJ2-5, with a weak D call TRBD1 (6 bases). The sequence derives from a man between 18 and 29 years old with acute or convalescent COVID-19. CDR3 in amino acids: CASSLLGQQETQYF. In nucleotides, the CDR3 is TGTGCCAGCAGTTTATTAGGACAGCAAGAGACCCAGTACTTC.